The table lists the clone carrying this T cell receptor (beta chain) with a few counts. What it binds is unknown. V was pared by 5 bases and J by 7 bases, with 8 bases of the junction left unmatched. Germline assignment: CDR1 MNHEY and CDR2 SVGAGI. The CDR3 loop spans 13 amino acids. Donors contributed one heparinised blood draw apiece, averaging about 120 mL. Sorting of CD4+ naive, central memory, regulatory and stem cell-like memory cells was performed via CD45RO/CCR7/CD25/CD127/CD95/CD27. Expressed TCRB transcripts got sequenced, as all isolated RNA was reverse transcribed. Clones were read by immunoSEQ multiplex PCR, and TCRdb kept only the in-frame ones, dropping some. Among some 160,000 clones listed, roughly 10% were seen once. This record belongs to a study of beta chain features in type 1 diabetes. Overall study results and limits: Shorter TCRB CDR3s, moderately but significantly so, marked every one of the four CD4+ subsets in Type 1 diabetes patients.

The receptor's source is a woman aged 25 to 39 with type 1 diabetes. The chain carries TRBV6-5 and TRBJ2-7; 7 bases align to TRBD2. The sample consisted of central memory CD4+ T cells from blood. CDR3 DNA: TGTGCCAGCAGTCCGGGGGGAGCTCTTGAGCAGTACTTC. Translating gives CASSPGGALEQYF.